The source of this T cell receptor (beta chain) is a study of blood T cell repertoires in COVID-19. About the research overall: Acute and convalescent COVID-19 specimens originated in the United States, Italy and Spain. PBMCs, B-cell-depleted T cells, or T cells provided the cDNA or gDNA that made up the material.

The authors' processing: Amplification of reference gene primers was used by the study to estimate nucleated cell counts. Profiled with immunoSEQ multiplex PCR; TCRdb holds only in-frame clones, not every one. V, J and clone size are those of that table, while D and trimming were read from the DNA. Of about 220,000 clones in the sample, roughly 84% are singletons; the top ten hold roughly 2.8%. The material sequenced was peripheral blood. The TCR sequence derives from a man between 45 and 60 years old who had recovered from COVID-19.

CDR3 in amino acids: CASSLKAGVYSNQPQHF. In DNA, the CDR3 is TGTGCCAGCAGTCTAAAAGCGGGGGTTTATAGCAATCAGCCCCAGCATTTT. This chain joins TRBV7-2 and TRBJ1-5, with a possible D match to TRBD1 (5 bases). CDR3 length: 17 residues. Germline V gene data show CDR1 as SGHTA and CDR2 as FQGNSA. V was clipped by 6 bases and J by 0 bases, with 18 bases between them.